The next 20 T cell receptor beta chains were all read from a single sample in a study of STAT3 mutations in large granular lymphocyte leukemia. Points from the study as a whole: At least one immunodominant TCR beta clonotype appeared in every T-cell large granular lymphocyte leukemia patient.

Antigens for these TCRs are unknown. The protocol was immunoSEQ multiplex PCR, while the TCRdb copy is restricted to in-frame clones and leaves out a portion. Found here are 25,000 to 30,000 clones, more than 60% of them singletons; the top ten hold roughly 31%. The sample comprised peripheral blood mononuclear cells. These receptors all come from a woman between 45 and 60 years old with T-cell large granular lymphocyte leukemia. Some clones in this sample may be carry-over from other donors' samples.

The chain combines TRBV6-6 with TRBJ1-4; D call uncertain. CDR1 and CDR2 from the germline V gene are MNHNY and SVGAGI (reference sequence). The CDR3 has 11 amino acids. V lost 7 bases and J 4 bases, leaving 4 bases between the germline ends. The CDR3 is CASIYNEKLFF. In DNA form, the CDR3 reads TGTGCCAGCATATATAATGAAAAACTGTTTTTT.

With regard to this clone: One junction end disagrees with the germline gene, perhaps due to a read error. V is TRBV7-7 and J is TRBJ2-5; the D gene is possibly TRBD2 (6 bases). The CDR3 runs 15 residues. CDR1 SSHAT and CDR2 FNYEAQ come from the germline V gene (reference sequence). CDR3 in amino acids: CASSLRGIAGETQYF. Here the CDR3 DNA reads TGTGCTAGCAGCTTGCGGGGAATAGCCGGAGAGACCCAGTACTTC.

The chain uses TRBV25-1 and TRBJ2-3, with 11 bases matching TRBD2. V was clipped by 0 bases and J by 6 bases; unmatched bases: 2. This CDR3 is 15 amino acids long. Germline-derived CDR1 and CDR2 are MGHDK and SYGVNS. The CDR3 DNA reads TGTGCCAGCAGTGAATATTCTAGCGGGAGGGATACGCAGTATTTT. This codes for CASSEYSSGRDTQYF.

This sequence joins TRBV5-6 and TRBJ1-3; D is uncertain. The CDR3 is 16 amino acids. Germline V gene data show CDR1 as SGHDT and CDR2 as YYEEEE. V was shortened by 0 bases and J by 4 bases, with 14 bases between the two germline ends. The CDR3 coding sequence is TGTGCCAGCAGCTTGGTCGCCAGCTTCTACGGAAACACCATATATTTT. Protein product: CASSLVASFYGNTIYF.

The genes are TRBV27 and TRBJ1-1, with 8 bases identical to TRBD1. The CDR3 runs 15 residues. Germline assignment: CDR1 MNHEY and CDR2 SMNVEV (reference sequence). The trim removed 5 bases at V and 4 bases at J, leaving 9 bases unmatched. The CDR3 region has the DNA TGTGCCAGCAGTCTGACAGGGGCTGGGGTCACTGAAGCTTTCTTT. It yields the protein CASSLTGAGVTEAFF.

CDR3 nucleotide sequence: TGTGCCAGCAGCTTAGGGAGCGGGTTCTACACCGGGGAGCTGTTTTTT. Translation: CASSLGSGFYTGELFF. The V call is TRBV7-9, the J call TRBJ2-2, with D perhaps matching TRBD2 (6 bases). Trimming left V 1 base short and J 3 bases short, with 12 bases between. The CDR3 is 16 amino acids. Germline V gives CDR1 SEHNR, CDR2 FQNEAQ (reference sequence).

The chain couples TRBV18 to TRBJ1-3; 7 nucleotides line up with TRBD1. The germline V gene has CDR1 KGHSH and CDR2 LQKENI. With 2 bases clipped from V and 3 bases from J, the junction kept 7 bases outside the gene matches. The CDR3 sequence is 16 residues long. CDR3 coding DNA: TGTGCCAGCTCACCAGACAGGGTGTTCGGTGGAAACACCATATATTTT. Protein: CASSPDRVFGGNTIYF.

The genes are TRBV18 and TRBJ2-7; possible D gene TRBD2, 5 bases. CDR1 is KGHSH and CDR2 is LQKENI in the germline V gene. The CDR3 consists of 12 residues. V lost 3 bases to trimming and J lost 3 bases, with 6 bases between them. CDR3 sequence reads: CASSPRDYEQYF. The CDR3 nucleotides are TGTGCCAGCTCACCTCGGGACTACGAGCAGTACTTC.

With respect to this clone: The identical CDR3 is also encoded by other nucleotide sequences in the sample. J is TRBJ2-6 and V is TRBV27; unclear D gene. V gave up 6 bases and J gave up 0 bases, with 3 bases separating them. Germline-derived CDR1 and CDR2 are MNHEY and SMNVEV (reference sequence). The CDR3 totals 13 residues. CDR3 nucleotides: TGTGCCAGCAGCCTCTCTGGGGCCAACGTCCTGACTTTC. This sequence encodes CASSLSGANVLTF.

This clone showed up just a few times. The genes are TRBV6-5 and TRBJ1-4; TRBD1 might be the D (6 bases). Trimming left V 9 bases short and J 8 bases short, with 13 bases between. The CDR3 contains 12 residues. Germline CDR1 reads MNHEY; CDR2 reads SVGAGI. The DNA for the CDR3 is TGTGCCAGAACAGGGCCGAGGGAAAAACTGTTTTTT. Protein sequence: CARTGPREKLFF.

V gene TRBV5-1 combines with J gene TRBJ2-1; the D is unclear. CDR3 length equals 15 residues. The V gene's germline CDR1 is SGHRS and CDR2 YFSETQ. V was pared by 0 bases and J by 2 bases, with 9 bases between. CDR3 amino acids: CASSLESHAYNEQFF. The CDR3 DNA is TGCGCCAGCAGCTTGGAGTCCCACGCCTACAATGAGCAGTTCTTC.

The chain uses TRBV7-9 and TRBJ2-7, with D perhaps being TRBD1 or TRBD2 (6 bases each). Germline V gives CDR1 SEHNR, CDR2 FQNEAQ (reference sequence). The germline V and J ends were trimmed by 5 bases and 4 bases, with 15 bases remaining between them. The CDR3 length is 14 residues. The CDR3 DNA is TGTGCCAGCAGCCGGGGGCGGGGCAGGTACGAGCAGTACTTC. Translated: CASSRGRGRYEQYF.

This chain connects TRBV7-8 to TRBJ2-7, with D unresolved. The V gene's germline CDR1 is SGHVS and CDR2 FQNEAQ. V was shortened by 0 bases and J by 7 bases, with 4 bases between the two germline ends. The CDR3 has 11 residues. Written as DNA, the CDR3 is TGTGCCAGCAGCTTAGCGATTGAGCAGTACTTC. Its translation: CASSLAIEQYF.

This chain joins TRBV13 and TRBJ1-2; perhaps TRBD1 as D (5 bases). The CDR3 contains 14 residues. Germline CDR1 reads PRHDT; CDR2 reads FYEKMQ (reference sequence). Trimming pared 6 bases from V and 7 bases from J, leaving 18 bases between. Written as DNA, the CDR3 is TGTGCCAGCAGTCGACTCGAGGGGTTGAGTGGCTACACCTTC. Its protein product is CASSRLEGLSGYTF.

The chain links TRBV5-1 to TRBJ2-5, with 10 nucleotides matching TRBD1. Germline assignment: CDR1 SGHRS and CDR2 YFSETQ. The CDR3 has 13 residues. With 3 bases clipped from V and 12 bases from J, the junction kept 8 bases outside the gene matches. The DNA of the CDR3 is TGCGCCAGCAGCTCGACAGGGGGCGGCACGGAGTACTTC. Encoded protein: CASSSTGGGTEYF.

This clone has a handful of counts. V is TRBV28 and J is TRBJ1-2, with 7 bases fitting TRBD1. The CDR3 spans 20 residues. Germline V lookup: CDR1 MDHEN, CDR2 SYDVKM. Trimming removed 5 bases from V and 4 bases from J; junction bases left unmatched: 25. The CDR3 nucleotides read TGTGCCAGCAGTCGCTCCGGGACAGCGTCTTCATCTCTAATCCGCTATGGCTACACCTTC. Amino acids: CASSRSGTASSSLIRYGYTF.

This clone was seen a few times. This chain uses TRBV28 with TRBJ1-5; D gene ambiguous. Per germline, CDR1 MDHEN and CDR2 SYDVKM. The CDR3 consists of 12 residues. V shed 3 bases and J shed 6 bases, with 6 bases lying between them. CDR3 sequence (DNA): TGTGCCAGCAGTTTCATGAGTCAGCCCCAGCATTTT. It specifies CASSFMSQPQHF. The full variable domain, its missing parts supplied by reference TRBV28 and TRBJ1-5, is DVKVTQSSRYLVKRTGEKVFLECVQDMDHENMFWYRQDPGLGLRLIYFSYDVKMKEKGDIPEGYSVSREKKERFSLILESASTNQTSMYLCASSFMSQPQHFGDGTRLSIL.

This chain joins TRBV5-1 and TRBJ2-5, with D perhaps assigned TRBD1 or TRBD2 (5 bases each). CDR1 and CDR2 from the germline V gene are SGHRS and YFSETQ. CDR3 size: 17 residues. The germline V and J ends were trimmed by 0 bases and 2 bases, with 17 bases remaining between them. The CDR3 bases are TGCGCCAGCAGCTTGGTCGGAGGTTCGGCAGGGCAAGAGACCCAGTACTTC. This codes for CASSLVGGSAGQETQYF.

This clone was observed a few times. The gene calls are TRBV18 and TRBJ2-7; possibly TRBD1 or TRBD2 for D (6 bases each). V was cut by 3 bases and J by 7 bases, with 16 bases left in between. The CDR3 extends over 14 amino acids. The germline CDR1 and CDR2 sequences are KGHSH and LQKENI. The CDR3 region has the DNA TGTGCCAGCTCACCCCAGGGGAGGAACGGGGAGCAGTACTTC. This translates into CASSPQGRNGEQYF. Filled out from reference TRBV18 and TRBJ2-7, the complete variable domain reads NAGVMQNPRHLVRRRGQEARLRCSPMKGHSHVYWYRQLPEEGLKFMVYLQKENIIDESGMPKERFSAEFPKEGPSILRIQQVVRGDSAAYFCASSPQGRNGEQYFGPGTRLTVT.

This clone has a single count. The chain uses TRBV28 and TRBJ1-2; 9 bases line up with TRBD1. CDR1 and CDR2 (germline): MDHEN, SYDVKM. Trimming at V came to 7 bases and at J to 0 bases, leaving 6 bases not matched to a gene. This CDR3 comprises 15 residues. CDR3 DNA: TGTGCCAGCAAAAGGACAGGGGTAACTAACTATGGCTACACCTTC. Translating gives CASKRTGVTNYGYTF.